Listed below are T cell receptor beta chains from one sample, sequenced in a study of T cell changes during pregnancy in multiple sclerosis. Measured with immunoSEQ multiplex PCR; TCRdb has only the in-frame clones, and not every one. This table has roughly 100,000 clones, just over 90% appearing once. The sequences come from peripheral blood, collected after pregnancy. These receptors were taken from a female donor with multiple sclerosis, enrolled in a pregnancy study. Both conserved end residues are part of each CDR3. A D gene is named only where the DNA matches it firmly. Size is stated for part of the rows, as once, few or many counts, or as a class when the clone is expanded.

cdr3_nt: TGTGCCAGCAGGCGGACAGACAGGGGCTATGGCTACACCTTC
cdr3_aa: CASRRTDRGYGYTF
d_call: TRBD1
j_call: TRBJ1-2
clone_size: few
v_call: TRBV6-5

cdr3_nt: TGTGCCAGCAGGTATGACAGGGGGCAGGGCACTGAAGCTTTCTTT
cdr3_aa: CASRYDRGQGTEAFF
d_call: TRBD1
j_call: TRBJ1-1
clone_size: .
v_call: TRBV5-5

cdr3_nt: TGCAGCGTTCCTGCAGGGGAGAACTATGGCTACACCTTC
cdr3_aa: CSVPAGENYGYTF
d_call: .
j_call: TRBJ1-2
clone_size: once
v_call: TRBV29-1

cdr3_nt: TGTGCCAGCAGTGAGGGGCGGGGGGGAGTCGATGAGCAGTTCTTC
cdr3_aa: CASSEGRGGVDEQFF
d_call: TRBD2
j_call: TRBJ2-1
clone_size: .
v_call: TRBV2

cdr3_nt: TGTGCCAGCAGCCTCCCCCAGCGGGCAGGGGGCTACACCGGGGAGCTGTTTTTT
cdr3_aa: CASSLPQRAGGYTGELFF
d_call: TRBD1
j_call: TRBJ2-2
clone_size: .
v_call: TRBV5-5

cdr3_nt: TGTGCCAGCAGCTTCCCCGCCAGGGATCATTCCTACGAGCAGTACTTC
cdr3_aa: CASSFPARDHSYEQYF
d_call: .
j_call: TRBJ2-7
clone_size: .
v_call: TRBV7-9

cdr3_nt: TGTGCCAGCAGTTACTCGACAGCCTCCATGAACACTGAAGCTTTCTTT
cdr3_aa: CASSYSTASMNTEAFF
d_call: .
j_call: TRBJ1-1
clone_size: .
v_call: TRBV6-5

cdr3_nt: TGTGCCAGCAGCTTTGGAATAGCGGGGTCGGAGACCCAGTACTTC
cdr3_aa: CASSFGIAGSETQYF
d_call: TRBD2
j_call: TRBJ2-5
clone_size: .
v_call: TRBV7-3

cdr3_nt: TGTGCCAGCAGCTTAGGTGGGGGGGGTTACGAGCAGTACTTC
cdr3_aa: CASSLGGGGYEQYF
d_call: TRBD2
j_call: TRBJ2-7
clone_size: .
v_call: TRBV7-9

cdr3_nt: TGTGCCAGCTGTTCGGGGGGAGAGGGCTACACCTTC
cdr3_aa: CASCSGGEGYTF
d_call: .
j_call: TRBJ1-2
clone_size: .
v_call: TRBV6-5

cdr3_nt: TGTGCCAGCAGCGAGTCGGGGAACTCCTACGAGCAGTACTTC
cdr3_aa: CASSESGNSYEQYF
d_call: .
j_call: TRBJ2-7
clone_size: .
v_call: TRBV9

cdr3_nt: TGTGCCAGTAGTGTGACTAGCGGGGGTGATGAGCAGTTCTTC
cdr3_aa: CASSVTSGGDEQFF
d_call: TRBD2
j_call: TRBJ2-1
clone_size: .
v_call: TRBV19

cdr3_nt: TGTGCCAGCAGCTTAACTCAAGCTCTAGCGGGGGGGACCTCCTACGAGCAGTACTTC
cdr3_aa: CASSLTQALAGGTSYEQYF
d_call: TRBD2
j_call: TRBJ2-7
clone_size: .
v_call: TRBV11-1

cdr3_nt: TGTGCCAGCAGCTACTCCCCGGACAGGCCCAGCTATGGCTACACCTTC
cdr3_aa: CASSYSPDRPSYGYTF
d_call: TRBD1
j_call: TRBJ1-2
clone_size: .
v_call: TRBV27

cdr3_nt: TGTGCCAGCAGCCAGGACAGGGCAGGCGAGACCCAGTACTTC
cdr3_aa: CASSQDRAGETQYF
d_call: TRBD1
j_call: TRBJ2-5
clone_size: once
v_call: TRBV5-4

cdr3_nt: TGTGCCAGCAGCGTCCGGGGAGGGGATCAGCCCCAGCATTTT
cdr3_aa: CASSVRGGDQPQHF
d_call: .
j_call: TRBJ1-5
clone_size: .
v_call: TRBV5-5

cdr3_nt: TGCGCCAGCAGCTTGGTAGAAGAGACCCAGTACTTC
cdr3_aa: CASSLVEETQYF
d_call: .
j_call: TRBJ2-5
clone_size: .
v_call: TRBV5-1

cdr3_nt: TGTGCCAGCAGCGGCCAGGGGGGCAACACTGAAGCTTTCTTT
cdr3_aa: CASSGQGGNTEAFF
d_call: TRBD1
j_call: TRBJ1-1
clone_size: many
v_call: TRBV9

cdr3_nt: TGTGCCAGCAGCCGTTGGGAGGGGGAGAATGAAAAACTGTTTTTT
cdr3_aa: CASSRWEGENEKLFF
d_call: .
j_call: TRBJ1-4
clone_size: .
v_call: TRBV7-9

cdr3_nt: TGCGCCAGCAGCCAACCGGGACAGGGCTATCAGCCCCAGCATTTT
cdr3_aa: CASSQPGQGYQPQHF
d_call: TRBD1
j_call: TRBJ1-5
clone_size: .
v_call: TRBV4-1

cdr3_nt: TGTGCCAGCAGTTACACGACCCGGGGGTCGGGCACTGAAGCTTTCTTT
cdr3_aa: CASSYTTRGSGTEAFF
d_call: .
j_call: TRBJ1-1
clone_size: .
v_call: TRBV6-5

cdr3_nt: TGTGCCAGCAGCCGGGAGTATAATTCACCCCTCCACTTT
cdr3_aa: CASSREYNSPLHF
d_call: .
j_call: TRBJ1-6
clone_size: .
v_call: TRBV7-2

cdr3_nt: TGTGCCAGCAGTGGCCCGCCACGGGGGGGCCACTATGGCTACACCTTC
cdr3_aa: CASSGPPRGGHYGYTF
d_call: .
j_call: TRBJ1-2
clone_size: .
v_call: TRBV6-1

cdr3_nt: TGTGCCAGCAGTTTATGGGCGGGGGTAGGCGGCTACACCTTC
cdr3_aa: CASSLWAGVGGYTF
d_call: .
j_call: TRBJ1-2
clone_size: .
v_call: TRBV27

cdr3_nt: TGTGCCAGCAGCCCAGGGTGGGGCAATCAGCCCCAGCATTTT
cdr3_aa: CASSPGWGNQPQHF
d_call: .
j_call: TRBJ1-5
clone_size: .
v_call: TRBV7-9

cdr3_nt: TGTGCCAGCTCACTCCGGACAGGGAACTATGGCTACACCTTC
cdr3_aa: CASSLRTGNYGYTF
d_call: TRBD1
j_call: TRBJ1-2
clone_size: once
v_call: TRBV18

cdr3_nt: TGCAGCGCTCGACAGGGCGGAGGCTATGGCTACACCTTC
cdr3_aa: CSARQGGGYGYTF
d_call: TRBD1
j_call: TRBJ1-2
clone_size: .
v_call: TRBV29-1

cdr3_nt: TGTGCTTCGGGGGGCCCTAACAATGAGCAGTTCTTC
cdr3_aa: CASGGPNNEQFF
d_call: .
j_call: TRBJ2-1
clone_size: .
v_call: TRBV6-5